This paragraph reports one TCR beta chain. This record comes from a study of blood T cell repertoires in COVID-19. Per germline, CDR1 LNHDA and CDR2 SQIVND (reference sequence). Losses at the gene ends were 1 base for V and 4 bases for J; bases not matched to a gene: 1. The CDR3 is 15 amino acids. The method was immunoSEQ multiplex PCR; TCRdb's version includes in-frame clones alone and lacks a portion of them. The repertoire holds about 280,000 clones, with around 86% as singletons. The chain links TRBV19 to TRBJ2-2, with 9 bases identical to TRBD1. The clonotype comes from a human donor in a cohort sampled during active COVID-19. The sequenced sample consisted of peripheral blood. CDR3 in DNA: TGTGCCAGTAGTATAGGGACAGGGGTCACCGGGGAGCTGTTTTTT. Protein: CASSIGTGVTGELFF.